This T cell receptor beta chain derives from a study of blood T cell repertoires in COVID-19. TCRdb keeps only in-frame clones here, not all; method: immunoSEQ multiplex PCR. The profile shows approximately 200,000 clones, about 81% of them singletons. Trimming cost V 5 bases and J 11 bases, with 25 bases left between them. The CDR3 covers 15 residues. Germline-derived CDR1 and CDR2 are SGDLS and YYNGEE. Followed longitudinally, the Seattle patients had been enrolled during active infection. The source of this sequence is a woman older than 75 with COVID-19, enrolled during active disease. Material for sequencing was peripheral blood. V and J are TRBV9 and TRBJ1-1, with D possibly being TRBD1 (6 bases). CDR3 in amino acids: CASSLLTTGSDRAFF. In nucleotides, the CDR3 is TGTGCCAGCAGTCTCCTTACGACAGGATCTGACCGGGCTTTCTTT.